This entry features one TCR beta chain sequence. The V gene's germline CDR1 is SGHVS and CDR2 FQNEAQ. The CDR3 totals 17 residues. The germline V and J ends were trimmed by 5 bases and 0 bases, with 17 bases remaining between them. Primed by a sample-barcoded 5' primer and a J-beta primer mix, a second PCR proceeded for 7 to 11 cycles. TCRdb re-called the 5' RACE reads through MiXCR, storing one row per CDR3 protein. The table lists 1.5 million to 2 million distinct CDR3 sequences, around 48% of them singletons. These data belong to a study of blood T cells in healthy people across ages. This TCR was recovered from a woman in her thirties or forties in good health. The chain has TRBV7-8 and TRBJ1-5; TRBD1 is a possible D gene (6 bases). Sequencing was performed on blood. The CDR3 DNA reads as TGTGCCAGCAGCCTGGGGGCGACAGGTCATAGCAATCAGCCCCAGCATTTT. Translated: CASSLGATGHSNQPQHF.